This record covers a single TCR beta chain. Antigen specificity is unknown. This specimen comes from a study of post-analysis software for immune sequencing data. Study results and caveats: The authors found that F measure strongly co-clustered same-batch samples. There were five or six TRBV segments more frequent in patients than controls, and TRBV5-6, TRBV5-1 and TRBV20-1 were among them. Significantly lower normalized Chao1 diversity was found in patients with multiple sclerosis relative to controls.

Prepared TCR beta cDNA libraries contained unique molecular identifiers. TCRdb re-analysed the PCR reads in MiXCR, keeping a single row per CDR3 protein. The profile shows around 400,000 distinct CDR3 sequences, 39% of them singletons. The germline V gene encodes CDR1 KGHSH and CDR2 LQKENI. V shed 2 bases and J 7 bases; nucleotides not matched to a gene: 5. The CDR3 has 15 amino acids. The chain joins TRBV18 to TRBJ1-6; 7 bases match TRBD1. Sequencing was performed on blood. This TCR was recovered from a girl aged 2 to 9 with multiple sclerosis. The CDR3 sequence: CASSPARDRNSPLHF. As DNA, the CDR3 is TGTGCCAGCTCACCAGCCCGGGACAGAAATTCACCCCTCCACTTT.